The 29 T cell receptor beta chains below all came from one sample that was sequenced in a study of regulatory T cells in long-lasting Graves disease. Investigators prepared the TCR beta libraries by applying iRepertoire HTBI primers and Arm-PCR of CDR3 regions. One entry per CDR3 protein results from TCRdb running MiXCR on the multiplex PCR reads. This sample has more than 300,000 distinct CDR3 sequences, with roughly 17% found just once. The time point was: newly diagnosed GD, antithyroid drugs for less than 3 months. PBMC RNA served as the TCR library source. These sequences were also reported in another study, on T cells in Graves' hyperthyroidism and ophthalmopathy.

Sequenced material: peripheral blood mononuclear cells (PBMCs), taken at new diagnosis, from a patient treated with antithyroid drugs. The origin of the receptors is a woman in her late teens or twenties with Graves disease.

The rearrangement uses TRBV15 and TRBJ2-7; possibly TRBD1 for D (5 bases). Germline assignment: CDR1 LNHNV and CDR2 YYDKDF (reference sequence). The CDR3 has 15 amino acids. V lost 2 bases, J lost 4 bases, and 15 bases lay in between. Here the CDR3 DNA reads TGTGCCACCAGCAGACGACCAGGGAAGGGTTACGAGCAGTACTTC. This sequence encodes CATSRRPGKGYEQYF.

This clonotype was seen repeatedly, ten times or more. V usage is TRBV28 and J usage is TRBJ2-2; weak D call: TRBD1 (5 bases). The CDR3 totals 15 residues. Germline V lookup: CDR1 MDHEN, CDR2 SYDVKM. V was clipped by 5 bases and J by 7 bases, with 17 bases between them. CDR3 sequence: CASSPVAGPGGELFF. CDR3 DNA: TGTGCCAGCAGTCCAGTGGCAGGGCCCGGCGGGGAGCTGTTTTTT. Complete variable domain (other parts from reference TRBV28 and TRBJ2-2): DVKVTQSSRYLVKRTGEKVFLECVQDMDHENMFWYRQDPGLGLRLIYFSYDVKMKEKGDIPEGYSVSREKKERFSLILESASTNQTSMYLCASSPVAGPGGELFFGEGSRLTVL.

This clonotype was detected many times. The chain recombines TRBV2 with TRBJ1-1; the D is unclear. The CDR3 runs 15 residues. Trimming took 1 base from V and 4 from J, leaving 13 bases between them. Germline values: CDR1 SNHLY, CDR2 FYNNEI. CDR3 nucleotides: TGTGCCAGCAGTGAAGTGGGTGTGGGGATCACTGAAGCTTTCTTT. Encoded protein: CASSEVGVGITEAFF.

V usage is TRBV12-3 or TRBV12-4 and J usage is TRBJ2-5; possible D gene TRBD2, 5 bases. With 3 bases removed from V and 6 bases from J, the gap between germline ends came to 14 bases. The CDR3 spans 14 residues. CDR3 bases: TGTGCCAGCAGTTTGGCAGTCCCCGGGAAGACCCAGTACTTC. Its protein is CASSLAVPGKTQYF.

This clonotype came up many times. The rearrangement uses TRBV5-1 and TRBJ2-5, with 8 nucleotides matching TRBD2. This CDR3 has 16 amino acids. The germline V gene has CDR1 SGHRS and CDR2 YFSETQ. J was trimmed by 4 bases and V by 0 bases; bases with no gene match: 8. The DNA of the CDR3 is TGCGCCAGCAGCTTGGTTTCCCGGGGGGGCTCAGAGACCCAGTACTTC. Residues: CASSLVSRGGSETQYF.

A few counts support this clonotype. The rearrangement joins TRBV7-2 to TRBJ1-6; 7 nucleotides align to TRBD1. The length of the CDR3 is 14 residues. CDR1 is SGHTA and CDR2 is FQGNSA in the germline V gene. The V gene end was trimmed by 3 bases and the J gene end by 6 bases; junction bases not matched to a gene: 2. In DNA, the CDR3 is TGTGCCAGCAGCTTGGGACAGATTAATTCACCCCTCCACTTT. This encodes CASSLGQINSPLHF.

With respect to this clonotype: With a much larger clone just one base away, this may be a read error. The J gene is TRBJ2-7, the V gene TRBV7-9, with D perhaps assigned TRBD1 or TRBD2 (5 bases each). Germline values: CDR1 SEHNR, CDR2 FQNEAQ (reference sequence). This CDR3 has 14 amino acids. The CDR3 nucleotides read TGTGCCAGCAGCGATGGGACCGCCCGCTACGGGCAGTACTTC. Its translation is CASSDGTARYGQYF.

This clonotype came up many times. The chain uses TRBV20-1 and TRBJ2-5; the match to TRBD2 covers 10 bases. Germline loops: CDR1 DFQATT, CDR2 SNEGSKA (reference sequence). Trimming took 3 bases from V and 5 from J; bases not matched to a gene: 3. This CDR3 is 13 amino acids long. In DNA, the CDR3 is TGCAGTGCTAGGCTAGCGGGGGCGGAGACCCAGTACTTC. Translated, it gives CSARLAGAETQYF.

This clonotype came up a few times. This rearrangement joins TRBV6-2 or TRBV6-3 to TRBJ1-1; tentative D call: TRBD1 (5 bases). CDR3 size: 15 residues. Germline-derived CDR1 and CDR2 are MNHEY and SVGEGT. Trimming stripped 5 bases from V and 4 bases from J, with 17 bases between. CDR3 sequence reads: CASSAKGLGSTEAFF. The CDR3 nucleotides read TGTGCCAGCAGTGCCAAGGGGCTTGGTAGCACTGAAGCTTTCTTT.

The chain carries TRBV11-2 and TRBJ1-1; D ambiguous. Deletions cut 2 bases from V and 2 bases from J, with 12 bases between. The CDR3 totals 15 residues. Germline V CDR1 and CDR2: SGHAT, FQNNGV. This CDR3 is CASSLYPATNTEAFF. CDR3 nucleotide sequence: TGTGCCAGCAGCTTATATCCAGCTACAAACACTGAAGCTTTCTTT. The full variable domain, its missing parts supplied by reference TRBV11-2 and TRBJ1-1, is EAGVAQSPRYKIIEKRQSVAFWCNPISGHATLYWYQQILGQGPKLLIQFQNNGVVDDSQLPKDRFSAERLKGVDSTLKIQPAKLEDSAVYLCASSLYPATNTEAFFGQGTRLTVV.

Worth noting for this clonotype: Since a much larger clone is just one base distant, this may be a read error. The CDR3 protein is CASSFGARYYGYTF. CDR3 DNA: TGTGCCAGCAGCTTCGGGGCTAGATACTATGGCTACACCTTC. This chain uses TRBV11-2 with TRBJ1-2; perhaps TRBD1 as D (5 bases). This CDR3 spans 14 amino acids. CDR1 is SGHAT, CDR2 FQNNGV, per germline. Trimming cost V 3 bases and J 3 bases, with 11 bases left between them.

This clonotype was seen only a few times. A much larger clonotype is one base distant, so this may be a read error. The chain is built from TRBV5-1 and TRBJ2-1; 10 positions agree with TRBD2. This CDR3 is 16 amino acids long. CDR1 is SGHRS, CDR2 YFSETQ, per germline. The DNA of the CDR3 is TGCGCCAGCAGCTTGGAGCTAGCGGGAGACTACAATGAGCAGCTCTTC. This sequence encodes CASSLELAGDYNEQLF.

This clonotype has more than one count but fewer than ten. This chain connects TRBV19 to TRBJ2-7; 7 bases fit TRBD1. Germline V gene data show CDR1 as LNHDA and CDR2 as SQIVND (reference sequence). The CDR3 has 13 amino acids. J was trimmed by 0 bases and V by 8 bases; bases with no gene match: 4. The CDR3 sequence: CASGGQNSYEQYF. CDR3 DNA: TGTGCCAGTGGGGGACAGAACTCCTACGAGCAGTACTTC.

This clonotype has a handful of counts. This chain joins TRBV19 and TRBJ1-1; maybe TRBD1 (6 bases). The V and J ends lost 3 bases and 5 bases respectively, with 10 bases between them. The CDR3 is 13 amino acids. Germline V gene lookup returns CDR1 LNHDA and CDR2 SQIVND (reference sequence). CDR3 in amino acids: CASSIGGVTEAFF. CDR3 bases: TGTGCCAGTAGTATTGGGGGCGTGACTGAAGCTTTCTTT.

This clonotype showed up many times. The V gene is TRBV27, the J gene TRBJ1-2; TRBD1 might be the D (5 bases). Trimming pared 5 bases from V and 8 bases from J, leaving 24 bases between. CDR1 and CDR2 (germline): MNHEY, SMNVEV (reference sequence). This CDR3 is 16 amino acids long. CDR3 region: CASSADRGGRVEGYTF. The CDR3 nucleotides are TGTGCCAGCAGTGCGGACCGGGGTGGCAGGGTGGAAGGCTACACCTTC.

This clonotype showed up many times. The chain joins TRBV2 to TRBJ1-2; no firm D call. Looked up from germline, CDR1 is SNHLY and CDR2 is FYNNEI. V was cut by 3 bases and J by 2 bases, with 10 bases left in between. The CDR3 runs to 14 residues. CDR3 coding DNA: TGTGCCAGCAGTGAGGACTCCCAAAACTATGGCTACACCTTC. As protein: CASSEDSQNYGYTF. The full variable domain, in which reference TRBV2 and TRBJ1-2 provide the parts outside the CDR3, is EPEVTQTPSHQVTQMGQEVILRCVPISNHLYFYWYRQILGQKVEFLVSFYNNEISEKSEIFDDQFSVERPDGSNFTLKIRSTKLEDSAMYFCASSEDSQNYGYTFGSGTRLTVV.

This clonotype was recorded many times. The V and J genes are TRBV6-2 or TRBV6-3 and TRBJ1-5; the match to TRBD1 covers 7 bases. This CDR3 is 16 amino acids long. CDR1 MNHEY and CDR2 SVGEGT come from the germline V gene. V trimming: 6 bases; J trimming: 2 bases; junction bases outside the gene matches: 10. Here the CDR3 reads CASSYTQGGRNQPQHF. CDR3 sequence (DNA): TGTGCCAGCAGCTATACCCAGGGGGGCCGCAATCAGCCCCAGCATTTT.

V usage is TRBV6-5 and J usage is TRBJ1-2; the match to TRBD1 covers 11 bases. The V gene end was trimmed by 4 bases and the J gene end by 1 base; junction bases not matched to a gene: 11. The germline gives CDR1 MNHEY, CDR2 SVGAGI. There are 18 residues in the CDR3. CDR3 amino acids: CASSCGGQGGTSNYGYTF. The CDR3 bases are TGTGCCAGCAGTTGTGGGGGACAGGGGGGAACGAGTAACTATGGCTACACCTTC.

V and J are TRBV29-1 and TRBJ2-1, with 14 bases that match TRBD2. Looked up from germline, CDR1 is SQVTM and CDR2 is ANQGSEA. The trim removed 4 bases at V and 6 bases at J, leaving 5 bases unmatched. The CDR3 loop spans 15 amino acids. CDR3 DNA sequence: TGCAGCGTTGGAGGACTAGCGGGGGGCCCCAATGAGCAGTTCTTC. Amino acid sequence: CSVGGLAGGPNEQFF.

The chain employs TRBV19 and TRBJ2-2, with TRBD2 identical over 9 bases. Trimming removed 8 bases from V and 4 bases from J; junction bases left unmatched: 5. Looked up from germline, CDR1 is LNHDA and CDR2 is SQIVND (reference sequence). CDR3 length equals 14 residues. This CDR3 is CASSSSGITGELFF. The CDR3 region has the DNA TGTGCCAGTTCCTCTAGCGGGATCACCGGGGAGCTGTTTTTT. The complete variable domain, with remaining parts taken from reference TRBV19 and TRBJ2-2, reads DGGITQSPKYLFRKEGQNVTLSCEQNLNHDAMYWYRQDPGQGLRLIYYSQIVNDFQKGDIAEGYSVSREKKESFPLTVTSAQKNPTAFYLCASSSSGITGELFFGEGSRLTVL.

This clonotype was counted a few times. J is TRBJ2-7 and V is TRBV9, with D possibly TRBD2 on 6 matching bases. This CDR3 is 14 amino acids long. Germline CDR1 SGDLS, CDR2 YYNGEE. The V end lost 4 bases, the J end lost 5 bases, and 16 bases lay between the germline ends. The CDR3 DNA reads as TGTGCCAGCAGCAACGCGGGGTCCGGCCACGAGCAGTACTTC. Protein sequence: CASSNAGSGHEQYF.

This clonotype was detected a few times. This chain connects TRBV6-1 to TRBJ2-1; possibly TRBD1 or TRBD2 for D (6 bases each). Germline V gene data show CDR1 as MNHNS and CDR2 as SASEGT. This CDR3 is 16 amino acids long. V was cut by 0 bases and J by 4 bases, with 13 bases left in between. The CDR3 sequence: CASSEAPRGEYNEQFF. CDR3 coding DNA: TGTGCCAGCAGTGAAGCCCCGAGGGGGGAGTACAATGAGCAGTTCTTC.

This clonotype was counted many times. The chain's CDR3 is CASSQSHTEAFF. The CDR3, as DNA: TGTGCCAGCAGCCAATCCCACACTGAAGCTTTCTTT. The rearrangement links TRBV16 to TRBJ1-1; no definite D call. V lost 0 bases, J lost 3 bases, and 2 bases lay in between. The CDR3 loop spans 12 amino acids. Per germline, CDR1 KGHSY and CDR2 FQNENV.

This clonotype was seen at least ten times. CDR3 amino acids: CAWNPGNYGYTF. The DNA for the CDR3 is TGTGCCTGGAATCCAGGGAACTATGGCTACACCTTC. The chain links TRBV30 to TRBJ1-2; a possible D gene is TRBD1 (5 bases). V shed 4 bases and J shed 2 bases, with 8 bases lying between them. Per the germline V gene, CDR1 is GTSNPN and CDR2 is SVGIG (reference sequence). The CDR3 has 12 residues.

The chain combines TRBV6-1 with TRBJ2-7, with TRBD1 as a possible D gene (6 bases). CDR3 length: 13 residues. Per the germline V gene, CDR1 is MNHNS and CDR2 is SASEGT. Between the trimmed V and J ends, which lost 7 bases and 5 bases, there was a span of 15 bases. The DNA of the CDR3 is TGTGCCAGCACCCCAACAGGGTGGCACGAGCAGTACTTC. Protein sequence: CASTPTGWHEQYF.

This clonotype has only one observation. This chain connects TRBV10-3 to TRBJ1-1; 8 nucleotides align to TRBD1. CDR3 size: 14 residues. CDR1 and CDR2 from the germline V gene are ENHRY and SYGVKD. J was trimmed by 3 bases and V by 6 bases; bases with no gene match: 6. The CDR3 region has the DNA TGTGCCATCAGCACTCCGGGACAGGACACTGAAGCTTTCTTT. Translated, it gives CAISTPGQDTEAFF.

The V call is TRBV11-3, the J call TRBJ2-7; 11 bases fit TRBD2. J was trimmed by 6 bases and V by 6 bases; bases with no gene match: 7. Germline assignment: CDR1 SGHNT and CDR2 YENEEA. This CDR3 spans 14 amino acids. CDR3 DNA sequence: TGTGCCAGCAGACAGACTAGCGGGGAACGCGAGCAGTACTTC. Its translation is CASRQTSGEREQYF.

This clonotype was detected ten times or more. The chain has TRBV5-6 and TRBJ2-7, with 8 bases identical to TRBD2. The junction had 6 bases not matched to a gene; V was cut back by 4 bases and J by 3 bases. The CDR3 loop spans 14 amino acids. Germline loops: CDR1 SGHDT, CDR2 YYEEEE. CDR3 residues: CASSGGLVIYEQYF. In nucleotides, the CDR3 is TGTGCCAGCAGCGGGGGACTAGTGATCTACGAGCAGTACTTC.

In this sample, this clonotype turned up many times. The gene calls are TRBV2 and TRBJ2-7; 8 nucleotides line up with TRBD1. Germline assignment: CDR1 SNHLY and CDR2 FYNNEI. This CDR3 contains 15 residues. V dropped 2 bases and J dropped 1; count of bases not matched to a gene: 4. The CDR3 loop reads CASSERRDRSYEQYF. The DNA of the CDR3 is TGTGCCAGCAGTGAACGGCGGGACAGGTCCTACGAGCAGTACTTC.